The present TCR beta chain was sequenced within a study of blood T cells in healthy people across ages. Study outcomes and limitations: In older individuals, TCR beta diversity per million T cells was lower, falling roughly linearly with age.

PBMCs numbering at least 6 million were isolated per sample. With a J-beta primer mix and a sample-barcoded 5' primer, a second PCR ran roughly 6 to 11 cycles. Unique molecular identifiers of 12 random nucleotides labeled each cDNA. Using its own MiXCR run on the 5' RACE reads, TCRdb lists one record per CDR3 protein. The table shows around 1,700,000 distinct CDR3 sequences, with over 25% occurring only once. V lost 5 bases to trimming and J lost 4 bases; unmatched junction nucleotides: 13. The CDR3 covers 16 residues. Germline values: CDR1 MDHEN, CDR2 SYDVKM. On this clonotype itself: Its antigen is unknown.

Sample: blood. This receptor was identified in a woman aged 25 to 39 in good health. The rearrangement joins TRBV28 to TRBJ2-5, with 7 bases lining up with TRBD2. The chain's CDR3 is CASSPLTAGSRETQYF. CDR3 nucleotides: TGTGCCAGCAGTCCCCTTACAGCGGGGAGTAGAGAGACCCAGTACTTC.